Sequencing of this TCR beta chain was carried out in a study of siplizumab effects on memory and regulatory T cells. Of note for this clone: The target antigen is unknown.

Data came from immunoSEQ multiplex PCR; TCRdb stores just in-frame clones and leaves some out. The top ten clones hold 0.85% to 1.3% of a sample with over 85,000 clones, roughly nine tenths of them seen once. The CDR3 covers 15 residues. In germline, CDR1 is LNHDA, CDR2 SQIVND (reference sequence). With 1 base clipped from V and 6 bases from J, the junction kept 9 bases outside the gene matches. Study-level points and caveats: Siplizumab conditions gave an average of around 65% Treg-derived mappable alloreactive CD4+ clones, versus 25% to 30% for controls. For siplizumab cultures, the suppressive function of their proliferating Tregs was not confirmed. Solely a minor proportion of alloreactive clones could be assigned to unstimulated subsets. About 80-97% of proliferating CD4+ or CD8+ clones had no assignable naive or memory phenotype.

The sequenced sample consisted of CD4+ T cells sorted from blood. The V and J genes are TRBV19 and TRBJ2-7; TRBD1 matches 7 bases. This clonotype was obtained from a human donor in good health. In DNA, the CDR3 is TGTGCCAGTAGTATAGGGTACAGGGGTAGTCCCGAGCAGTACTTC. Translated: CASSIGYRGSPEQYF.